The source of this T cell receptor beta chain is a study of glioma-infiltrating T cells after dendritic cell vaccination (dated by TCRdb to about 2016). Study-level background: A cohort of roughly 15 glioblastoma patients from Phase I and II dendritic cell vaccination trials was included, of whom 9 were newly diagnosed and 6 had recurrent disease. Tumor-infiltrating lymphocyte content was quantified and tumor and blood repertoires were compared in dendritic cell-vaccinated glioblastoma patients by deep sequencing of TCR beta CDR3 regions. TCR sequencing metrics, including TIL content and tumor-blood repertoire overlap, were correlated with survival after dendritic cell vaccination. Patients received autologous tumor lysate-pulsed dendritic cell vaccination between about 2003 and 2013. The vaccine was prepared from monocyte-derived dendritic cells that were cultured for roughly 7 days with IL-4 and GM-CSF and then pulsed overnight with autologous tumor lysate. Each patient got three intradermal injections of the dendritic cell vaccine, spaced at biweekly intervals, in the arm below the axilla. What the research found in general, with its limitations: After dendritic cell vaccination, a higher estimated pretreatment TIL content predicted longer time to progression and longer overall survival. The cohort was small and heterogeneous, with few patients having full blood and tumor sets and even fewer initial-recurrent tumor pairs. TCR clonality showed no direct relationship with survival, which suggests that a diverse polyclonal response may be important. The TCR overlap response model with three groups was called speculative and said to need prospective validation.

Using the immunoSEQ assay, TCRB CDR3 regions were amplified from roughly 2.1 micrograms of genomic DNA, or from all available DNA when less than that was on hand. The multiplex PCR relied on 60 forward primers for TCR V beta segments and 13 reverse primers for J beta segments. To estimate reads per starting template, synthetic control templates were spiked into each sample at limiting dilution. The Illumina HiSeq System generated sequencing reads of 87 bp. In the authors' own workflow: PCR and sequencing errors were removed by merging closely related sequences with a nearest neighbor algorithm. TCR overlap was defined as the percentage of unique tumor TCR beta sequences that were also present in the same patient's peripheral blood. TCRdb stores this immuneACCESS table with in-frame sequences only. Part of the clones is absent; in the studies checked, under half of the shortfall reflects unresolved V genes, and no reason is known for the rest. V and J calls and clone size come straight from that table; D and trimming were deduced from the DNA. This sample holds about 65,000 clones; more than 75% were observed only once. The top ten constitute around 10% of the sample.

Read against the paper, the sample's time point label means: after dendritic cell vaccination, including at tumor progression/relapse. To be selected, patients needed enough residual fresh-frozen tumor tissue and more than two years of available survival data. Although molecular status otherwise differed among the glioblastoma patients, no patient had an isocitrate dehydrogenase mutation. PBMC were collected before vaccination, two weeks after the third vaccination, and at tumor progression when it occurred. The Qiagen DNeasy Blood extraction Kit was used for extraction of genomic DNA. The CDR3 covers 16 residues, taking in both the cysteine and the phenylalanine. Only the CDR3 DNA stays, 48 bases, in frame from base 1. The germline V gene (reference sequence) gives CDR1 as LNHDA and CDR2 as SQIVND. To note about this clone: Its antigen is not yet known. Relative to the germline gene, one junction end is altered; a read error may explain this.

Sample: blood, taken after dendritic cell vaccination. The chain uses TRBV19 and TRBJ2-7; the D gene is perhaps TRBD1, from 6 matching bases. This sequence originates from a human donor with glioblastoma. The DNA sequence is given as TGTGCCAGTAGTCCGAGACAGGATCCCTCAGTTTACGGGCAGTACTTC. It codes for CASSPRQDPSVYGQYF. Extended through the reference TRBV19 and TRBJ2-7 proteins, this CDR3 yields the full variable domain: DGGITQSPKYLFRKEGQNVTLSCEQNLNHDAMYWYRQDPGQGLRLIYYSQIVNDFQKGDIAEGYSVSREKKESFPLTVTSAQKNPTAFYLCASSPRQDPSVYGQYFGPGTRLTVT.